Listed below are T cell receptor beta chains from one sample, sequenced in a study of a mutant IDH1 vaccine in newly diagnosed glioma. The antigens for these receptors are not known. Data came from immunoSEQ multiplex PCR; TCRdb stores just in-frame clones and leaves some out. Among around 34,000 clones listed, about three fifths were seen once. This sample comprised PBMCs, obtained from a glioma patient whose treatment included an IDH1 peptide vaccine. These receptors all come from a woman between 18 and 29 years old with glioma. Each CDR3 is given with its conserved first and last residue. The order of the fields is J gene, D gene, V gene, clone size, CDR3 protein, CDR3 DNA. A D gene is named only where the DNA matches it firmly. Only some rows state a clone size, as once, few, many or a class for expanded clones.

TRBJ1-2 | TRBD1 | TRBV27 | . | CASSLGTGSNYGYTF | TGTGCCAGCAGTTTGGGGACAGGGTCGAACTATGGCTACACCTTC
TRBJ1-5 | . | TRBV15 | few | CATSRDRGDQPQHF | TGTGCCACCAGCAGAGATCGGGGTGATCAGCCCCAGCATTTT
TRBJ2-5 | . | TRBV7-2 | . | CASSLSRPTSQETQYF | TGTGCCAGCAGCTTATCACGTCCTACCTCACAAGAGACCCAGTACTTC
TRBJ1-6 | . | TRBV30 | few | CAWSPDSNSPLHF | TGTGCCTGGAGCCCGGACAGCAATTCACCCCTCCACTTT
TRBJ2-7 | TRBD2 | TRBV7-8 | . | CASSPGLAGEQYF | TGTGCCAGCAGCCCGGGACTAGCGGGGGAGCAGTACTTC
TRBJ1-1 | . | TRBV19 | few | CASSAYLRLMNTEAFF | TGTGCCAGTAGTGCGTACCTCAGACTTATGAACACTGAAGCTTTCTTT
TRBJ2-1 | . | TRBV7-9 | few | CASSSDGNEQFF | TGTGCCAGCAGCTCGGACGGCAATGAGCAGTTCTTC
TRBJ1-1 | TRBD1 | TRBV30 | few | CAWSRGTVNTEAFF | TGTGCCTGGAGTAGGGGGACAGTGAACACTGAAGCTTTCTTT
TRBJ2-3 | TRBD1 | TRBV30 | . | CAWSKGGPQTDTQYF | TGTGCCTGGAGTAAAGGGGGCCCTCAAACAGATACGCAGTATTTT
TRBJ1-5 | . | TRBV19 | once | CASSIQASGGAGGPQHF | TGTGCCAGTAGTATACAGGCCTCGGGCGGGGCCGGGGGACCCCAGCATTTT
TRBJ1-1 | . | TRBV15 | once | CAASTGNTEAFF | TGTGCCGCCTCGACAGGGAACACTGAAGCTTTCTTT
TRBJ2-3 | . | TRBV19 | . | CASSIDLGRTNTDTQYF | TGTGCCAGTAGTATAGATCTGGGACGGACGAACACAGATACGCAGTATTTT
TRBJ2-7 | TRBD2 | TRBV7-2 | . | CASSLSIAGEQYF | TGTGCCAGCAGCTTAAGTATAGCGGGAGAGCAGTACTTC
TRBJ2-3 | . | TRBV6-5 | . | CASSYSRVADTQYF | TGTGCCAGCAGTTACTCCCGGGTAGCAGATACGCAGTATTTT
TRBJ2-7 | TRBD1 | TRBV6-5 | . | CASTETGGEQYF | TGTGCCAGCACCGAGACAGGGGGCGAGCAGTACTTC
TRBJ1-4 | . | TRBV15 | . | CATSFPPGTPATNEKLFF | TGTGCCACCAGCTTCCCCCCGGGAACACCCGCAACTAATGAAAAACTGTTTTTT
TRBJ2-7 | TRBD1 | TRBV4-1 | . | CATADRGSYEQYF | TGCGCCACGGCGGACAGGGGATCCTACGAGCAGTACTTC
TRBJ2-2 | . | TRBV5-1 | few | CASSLLGALRNGELFF | TGCGCCAGCAGCTTGTTGGGGGCGCTTAGGAACGGGGAGCTGTTTTTT
TRBJ2-7 | TRBD1 | TRBV5-1 | once | CASSESGTGIGEQYF | TGCGCCAGCAGCGAGTCCGGGACAGGGATAGGCGAGCAGTACTTC
TRBJ1-4 | TRBD1 | TRBV7-9 | few | CASSLLGQASNEKLFF | TGTGCCAGCAGCTTGCTAGGACAGGCGAGCAATGAAAAACTGTTTTTT
TRBJ2-7 | . | TRBV10-3 | . | CAISESGRGIYEQYF | TGTGCCATCAGTGAGTCGGGTCGGGGAATCTACGAGCAGTACTTC
TRBJ1-2 | TRBD1 | TRBV29-1 | few | CSVFDPIYDRGVYGYTF | TGCAGCGTTTTTGACCCGATCTACGACAGGGGAGTTTACGGCTACACCTTC
TRBJ1-3 | . | TRBV28 | . | CASRQSGNTIYF | TGTGCCAGCAGGCAATCTGGAAACACCATATATTTT
TRBJ2-7 | TRBD1 | TRBV10-3 | . | CAISEGTGSYEQYF | TGTGCCATCAGTGAAGGGACAGGCTCCTACGAGCAGTACTTC
TRBJ2-3 | . | TRBV4-3 | . | CASSQAADRPTQYF | TGCGCCAGCAGCCAAGCCGCAGACAGGCCCACCCAGTATTTT
TRBJ1-4 | TRBD1 | TRBV2 | . | CASREDLRPGQGEKLFF | TGTGCCAGCAGAGAAGATCTCCGGCCGGGACAGGGTGAAAAACTGTTTTTT
TRBJ1-2 | . | TRBV19 | once | CASSTPDSPTNYGYTF | TGTGCCAGTAGTACCCCTGACAGCCCGACGAACTATGGCTACACCTTC
TRBJ2-3 | . | TRBV20-1 | . | CSARVGDTQYF | TGCAGTGCTAGAGTCGGAGATACGCAGTATTTT
TRBJ2-3 | . | TRBV4-3 | . | CASSQDRGDTQYF | TGCGCCAGCAGCCAAGATCGCGGCGATACGCAGTATTTT
TRBJ2-2 | . | TRBV19 | . | CASTTPRGQRNTGELFF | TGTGCCAGTACCACCCCCCGAGGACAGCGGAACACCGGGGAGCTGTTTTTT
TRBJ1-1 | TRBD1 | TRBV19 | . | CASSIRQGARNTEAFF | TGTGCCAGTAGTATTCGACAGGGGGCGAGGAACACTGAAGCTTTCTTT
TRBJ1-2 | TRBD1 | TRBV18 | . | CASSSTGTGNYGYTF | TGTGCCAGCTCCTCTACCGGGACAGGCAACTATGGCTACACCTTC
TRBJ2-1 | TRBD1 | TRBV5-1 | . | CASSLVPGGYNEQFF | TGCGCCAGCAGCTTGGTTCCAGGGGGCTACAATGAGCAGTTCTTC
TRBJ1-6 | . | TRBV10-3 | . | CAISPGNNSPLHF | TGTGCCATCAGCCCAGGGAATAATTCACCCCTCCACTTT
TRBJ1-4 | TRBD1 | TRBV9 | . | CASSDGQADNEKLFF | TGTGCCAGCAGCGACGGACAGGCGGATAATGAAAAACTGTTTTTT
TRBJ2-1 | . | TRBV10-3 | . | CAISETSSYNEQFF | TGTGCCATCAGCGAGACTAGTTCCTACAATGAGCAGTTCTTC
TRBJ1-6 | . | TRBV23-1 | . | CASSRSRQSSPLHF | TGCGCCAGCAGTCGTAGTAGACAGAGTTCACCCCTCCACTTT
TRBJ2-7 | . | TRBV5-6 | . | CASSFGRRSSYEQYF | TGTGCCAGCAGCTTCGGACGTCGAAGTTCCTACGAGCAGTACTTC
TRBJ2-2 | . | TRBV19 | . | CASSIGTGELFF | TGTGCCAGTAGTATCGGTACCGGGGAGCTGTTTTTT
TRBJ1-5 | . | TRBV28 | few | CASSPLIGYEPQHF | TGTGCCAGCAGTCCCCTTATCGGGTACGAGCCCCAGCATTTT
TRBJ2-3 | . | TRBV6-1 | . | CASSRKTDTQYF | TGTGCCAGCAGTCGGAAAACAGATACGCAGTATTTT
TRBJ1-2 | . | TRBV11-3 | . | CASSLDYGYTF | TGTGCCAGCAGCTTAGACTATGGCTACACCTTC